The source of this T cell receptor (beta chain) is a study of CD8 T cells in Susac syndrome. Germline V gives CDR1 SGHNT, CDR2 YYREEE (reference sequence). Trimming took off 6 bases at V and 4 bases at J, with 6 bases between the two ends. The CDR3 spans 11 residues. This clonotype was detected once. cDNA came from about 0.51 to 1 ug RNA primed by random hexamers. Amplification of TCR beta CDR3 was carried out by immunoSEQ multiplex PCR, which covered 54 Vbeta and 13 Jbeta segments. One entry per CDR3 protein, called by TCRdb with MiXCR from the immunoSEQ multiplex PCR reads. The data contain some 76,000 distinct CDR3 sequences, roughly 90% of them singletons. CD8+ and CD4+ T cells circulating in blood were sequenced for TCR beta. Stable or active relapsing-remitting multiple sclerosis, untreated and meeting revised McDonald criteria, defined the controls.

The chain recombines TRBV5-4 with TRBJ2-3; no reliable D call. This sequence was found in a human donor with multiple sclerosis. The source material was CD8+ T cells from PBMCs. The DNA for the CDR3 is TGTGCCAGCACACTGGCAGATACGCAGTATTTT. Translated, it gives CASTLADTQYF.